A single sample gave rise to the 25 T cell receptor beta chains below, sequenced in a study of blood T cell repertoires in COVID-19. Here immunoSEQ multiplex PCR was the method, and the copy in TCRdb shows in-frame clones only, minus some. The sample has around 430,000 clones, around nine tenths seen once; the top ten hold 10%. Specimen: PBMCs or T cells enriched from blood (not recorded which). Receptors were obtained from a woman in her forties or fifties who had recovered from COVID-19.

The chain uses TRBV9 and TRBJ2-3; 12 positions match TRBD2. V was pared by 3 bases and J by 4 bases, with 3 bases of the junction left unmatched. This CDR3 is 15 amino acids long. Germline values: CDR1 SGDLS, CDR2 YYNGEE. CDR3 bases: TGTGCCAGCAGCGCATCTAGCGGGGGGGCAGATACGCAGTATTTT. Its translation: CASSASSGGADTQYF.

This chain's CDR3 is CASSSGISPPLHF. DNA of the CDR3: TGTGCCAGCAGTTCCGGTATAAGTCCACCCCTCCACTTT. The rearrangement links TRBV28 to TRBJ1-6; no firm D call. Trimming took 4 bases from V and 11 from J, leaving 12 bases between them. The CDR3 is 13 amino acids. Per germline, CDR1 MDHEN and CDR2 SYDVKM. The variable domain in full, completed from reference TRBV28 and TRBJ1-6, reads DVKVTQSSRYLVKRTGEKVFLECVQDMDHENMFWYRQDPGLGLRLIYFSYDVKMKEKGDIPEGYSVSREKKERFSLILESASTNQTSMYLCASSSGISPPLHFGNGTRLTVT.

The CDR3 DNA reads TGTGCCAGCAGCTTGCTCCTCGGGGGGGCGAGTTACAATGAGCAGTTCTTC. Translated: CASSLLLGGASYNEQFF. This chain uses TRBV11-2 with TRBJ2-1, with TRBD2 matching 8 bases. J lost 4 bases, V lost 3 bases, and 11 bases had no gene match. The CDR3 extends over 17 amino acids. Germline V gene data show CDR1 as SGHAT and CDR2 as FQNNGV.

The chain joins TRBV5-6 to TRBJ2-3, with TRBD1 identical over 8 bases. Per the germline V gene, CDR1 is SGHDT and CDR2 is YYEEEE. This CDR3 is built from 15 residues. The J segment lost 7 bases and the V segment lost 0 bases, leaving 7 bases of the junction unmatched. The CDR3 DNA reads as TGTGCCAGCAGCTTGGGAGCAGGGGGCGAATATACGCAGTATTTT. This encodes CASSLGAGGEYTQYF.

The V and J genes are TRBV3-1 (or the pseudogene TRBV3-2) and TRBJ1-5; D might be TRBD1 (6 bases). The V and J ends lost 3 bases and 4 bases respectively, with 13 bases between them. CDR1 is LGHDT, CDR2 YNNKEL, per germline (reference sequence). This CDR3 comprises 15 residues. CDR3 coding DNA: TGTGCCAGCAGCCATACAGGGTCGGGTAATCAGCCCCAGCATTTT. It encodes CASSHTGSGNQPQHF.

The chain combines TRBV3-1 (or the pseudogene TRBV3-2) with TRBJ1-1; TRBD1 matches at 7 bases. Germline values: CDR1 LGHDT, CDR2 YNNKEL (reference sequence). V lost 1 base and J lost 4; bases outside the gene matches: 3. The CDR3 runs 14 residues. CDR3 loop: CASSQGQGGTEAFF. For the CDR3, the DNA is TGTGCCAGCAGCCAAGGCCAGGGGGGCACTGAAGCTTTCTTT.

This chain joins TRBV7-6 and TRBJ2-5, with TRBD1 matching over 8 bases. Germline CDR1 is SGHVS and CDR2 is FNYEAQ. Trimming cost V 7 bases and J 1 base; bases outside gene matches: 11. The CDR3 contains 16 residues. For the CDR3, the DNA is TGTGCCAGCAACCCCAGGGGGCGGCCGAGCCAAGAGACCCAGTACTTC. It codes for CASNPRGRPSQETQYF.

The chain is built from TRBV7-9 and TRBJ2-7, with 8 bases matching TRBD1. Germline assignment: CDR1 SEHNR and CDR2 FQNEAQ (reference sequence). This CDR3 contains 14 residues. Trimming removed 5 bases from V and 4 bases from J; junction bases left unmatched: 7. The CDR3, as DNA: TGTGCCAGCAGCCACCGGGACAGGATATACGAGCAGTACTTC. Protein product: CASSHRDRIYEQYF.

This clone was counted only a few times. V gene TRBV6-4 combines with J gene TRBJ2-1; TRBD2 matches 9 bases. CDR1 is MRHNA and CDR2 is SNTAGT in the germline V gene. The CDR3 spans 16 residues. Trimming at V came to 10 bases and at J to 6 bases, leaving 16 bases not matched to a gene. DNA for the CDR3: TGTGCCACCCTAAGGATAGCGGGGGCCGTTTGCAATGAGCAGTTCTTC. Protein: CATLRIAGAVCNEQFF.

J is TRBJ1-6 and V is TRBV7-3; D not certain. V shed 5 bases and J shed 7 bases, with 12 bases lying between them. The CDR3 length is 14 residues. CDR1 and CDR2 (germline): SGHTA, FQGTGA. In nucleotides, the CDR3 is TGTGCCAGCAGCGACGGGGTTCAGAATTCACCCCTCCACTTT. Its translation is CASSDGVQNSPLHF.

The V and J genes are TRBV27 and TRBJ1-2; 9 nucleotides line up with TRBD1. Germline CDR1 and CDR2: MNHEY and SMNVEV (reference sequence). The CDR3 has 13 amino acids. The V segment lost 6 bases and the J segment 8 bases; nucleotides outside the gene matches: 7. CDR3 nucleotide sequence: TGTGCCAGCAGCCGGACAGGGGTCGGGGGCTACACCTTC. It codes for CASSRTGVGGYTF.

The gene calls are TRBV30 and TRBJ2-7; 7 nucleotides align to TRBD2. This CDR3 contains 11 residues. Per germline, CDR1 GTSNPN and CDR2 SVGIG (reference sequence). With V trimmed by 2 bases and J by 6 bases, 1 base remained unmatched. This CDR3 reads CAWSPGGEQYF. The CDR3 nucleotides are TGTGCCTGGAGTCCGGGAGGCGAGCAGTACTTC.

This chain links TRBV28 with TRBJ1-1, with 9 bases aligning to TRBD1. The CDR3 extends over 14 amino acids. J gave up 6 bases and V 3 bases, and 5 bases lay outside the gene matches. Per the germline V gene, CDR1 is MDHEN and CDR2 is SYDVKM. The CDR3: CASSFRDRVAEAFF. The CDR3 DNA sequence: TGTGCCAGCAGTTTCCGGGACAGGGTCGCTGAAGCTTTCTTT.

This clone was seen only once. The V gene is TRBV24-1, the J gene TRBJ2-7; 13 positions agree with TRBD2. The V segment lost 4 bases and the J segment 2 bases; nucleotides outside the gene matches: 4. The CDR3 is 16 amino acids. CDR1 is KGHDR, CDR2 SFDVKD, per germline. CDR3 in DNA: TGTGCCACCAGTGACACTAGCGGGGGGGCCCCCTACGAGCAGTACTTC. Amino acid sequence: CATSDTSGGAPYEQYF.

The rearrangement links TRBV6-5 to TRBJ1-2, with a tentative D call TRBD1 (6 bases). The germline gives CDR1 MNHEY, CDR2 SVGAGI. The V gene lost 4 bases and the J gene lost 0 bases, with 12 bases spanning the gap. The CDR3 runs to 15 residues. The CDR3 DNA is TGTGCCAGCAGTTTGGACAGAACTACTAACTATGGCTACACCTTC. It is translated as CASSLDRTTNYGYTF.

This clone has just one count. V usage is TRBV5-5 and J usage is TRBJ2-5; 10 bases line up with TRBD2. Trimming took 4 bases from V and 5 from J; bases not matched to a gene: 8. CDR1 is SGHKS, CDR2 YYEKEE, per germline (reference sequence). There are 15 residues in the CDR3. CDR3 DNA sequence: TGTGCCAGCAGCACCGGGACTAGCGAAGGGGAGACCCAGTACTTC. Translating gives CASSTGTSEGETQYF.

The chain couples TRBV10-3 to TRBJ2-2, with 7 bases identical to TRBD2. Germline trimming cut 6 bases from V and 1 base from J; bases unmatched to any gene: 2. The V gene's germline CDR1 is ENHRY and CDR2 SYGVKD. CDR3 length: 14 amino acids. The CDR3 here is CAIRGGGNTGELFF. CDR3 nucleotides: TGTGCCATCAGAGGCGGGGGGAACACCGGGGAGCTGTTTTTT.

The rearrangement links TRBV5-4 to TRBJ1-2; D possibly corresponds to TRBD1 (6 bases). CDR3 length equals 15 residues. CDR1 is SGHNT and CDR2 is YYREEE in the germline V gene (reference sequence). Trimming took 0 bases from V and 3 from J, leaving 12 bases between them. The CDR3 sequence: CASSLGGRGDYGYTF. CDR3 bases: TGTGCCAGCAGCTTGGGGGGCAGGGGTGACTATGGCTACACCTTC.

The chain has TRBV18 and TRBJ1-3; no reliable D call. Germline CDR1 reads KGHSH; CDR2 reads LQKENI. V lost 2 bases, J lost 4 bases, and 18 bases lay in between. This CDR3 is 17 amino acids long. Here the CDR3 reads CASSPARLPQRGNTIYF. The CDR3 DNA reads as TGTGCCAGCTCACCAGCCCGACTGCCCCAAAGAGGAAACACCATATATTTT.

V usage is TRBV18 and J usage is TRBJ1-4; no clear D gene. Germline values: CDR1 KGHSH, CDR2 LQKENI. Between the trimmed V and J ends, which lost 3 bases and 8 bases, there was a span of 10 bases. The CDR3 runs to 13 residues. In DNA, the CDR3 is TGTGCCAGCTCACCGTTAGGTAGCGAAAAACTGTTTTTT. It encodes CASSPLGSEKLFF.

J is TRBJ1-1 and V is TRBV9; tentatively, D is TRBD1 (5 bases). Trimming removed 0 bases from V and 4 bases from J, with 7 bases in between. CDR3 size: 13 residues. Looked up from germline, CDR1 is SGDLS and CDR2 is YYNGEE. CDR3 sequence reads: CASSVGGATEAFF. CDR3 nucleotides: TGTGCCAGCAGCGTAGGCGGGGCCACTGAAGCTTTCTTT.

This chain uses TRBV6-1 with TRBJ1-3; D is unresolved. The germline V and J ends were trimmed by 1 base and 3 bases, with 7 bases remaining between them. The CDR3 covers 14 residues. Looked up from germline, CDR1 is MNHNS and CDR2 is SASEGT. CDR3 loop: CASSEVGYGNTIYF. The CDR3 region has the DNA TGTGCCAGCAGTGAAGTCGGGTATGGAAACACCATATATTTT.

The V gene is TRBV9, the J gene TRBJ1-2, with 7 bases lining up with TRBD1. CDR1 is SGDLS, CDR2 YYNGEE, per germline. V shed 0 bases and J 6 bases; nucleotides not matched to a gene: 5. The CDR3 covers 14 residues. CDR3 in amino acids: CASSVDLRGNGYTF. The DNA for the CDR3 is TGTGCCAGCAGCGTAGACCTCAGGGGGAATGGCTACACCTTC. The whole variable domain, remainder taken from reference TRBV9 and TRBJ1-2, is DSGVTQTPKHLITATGQRVTLRCSPRSGDLSVYWYQQSLDQGLQFLIQYYNGEERAKGNILERFSAQQFPDLHSELNLSSLELGDSALYFCASSVDLRGNGYTFGSGTRLTVV.

This clone has more than one count but fewer than ten. The chain employs TRBV5-5 and TRBJ2-5; 8 bases are shared with TRBD1. From germline, CDR1 is SGHKS and CDR2 YYEKEE (reference sequence). V dropped 3 bases and J dropped 3; count of bases not matched to a gene: 16. The CDR3 is 18 amino acids. The CDR3 bases are TGTGCCAGCAGCTGGCGGTTGACAGGACAGGGATGGAAAGAGACCCAGTACTTC. Translated: CASSWRLTGQGWKETQYF.

This chain uses TRBV5-1 with TRBJ1-2; D uncertain. V was pared by 0 bases and J by 2 bases, with 8 bases between. Per the germline V gene, CDR1 is SGHRS and CDR2 is YFSETQ. This CDR3 region has 14 residues. The DNA of the CDR3 is TGCGCCAGCAGCTTGGACAGCCTAAACTATGGCTACACCTTC. As protein: CASSLDSLNYGYTF.